Shown below are 10 T cell receptor beta chains from a single sample sequenced in a study of T cell repertoires in cytomegalovirus infection. TCRdb independently ran MiXCR on the reads; one entry per CDR3 protein. The sample lists around 210,000 distinct CDR3 sequences, 6% to 8% occurring once. The sample taken for sequencing was PBMCs. The origin of the receptors is a human donor in good health (CMV status not recorded). Some clones in this sample may be carry-over from other donors' samples.

This clonotype was counted only a few times. V is TRBV29-1 and J is TRBJ1-1; 8 bases match TRBD1. Per germline, CDR1 SQVTM and CDR2 ANQGSEA. The CDR3 has 13 amino acids. After removal of 8 bases from V and 3 bases from J, the junction contained 8 bases not matched to a gene. Here the CDR3 reads CSTYRRGHTEAFF. In DNA form, the CDR3 reads TGCAGCACCTATCGCAGGGGGCACACTGAAGCTTTCTTT.

This clonotype was recorded at least ten times. J is TRBJ2-7 and V is TRBV20-1; 9 bases fit TRBD1. CDR1 is DFQATT and CDR2 is SNEGSKA in the germline V gene (reference sequence). This CDR3 region has 15 residues. The trim removed 2 bases at V and 1 base at J, leaving 6 bases unmatched. CDR3 sequence: CSARKPGTGSYEQYF. Written as DNA, the CDR3 is TGCAGTGCTAGAAAGCCCGGGACAGGGTCCTACGAGCAGTACTTC.

This clonotype was counted at least ten times. The chain recombines TRBV25-1 with TRBJ1-2; D remains unclear. In germline, CDR1 is MGHDK, CDR2 SYGVNS. V lost 3 bases to trimming and J lost 10 bases, with 9 bases between them. The CDR3 has 11 residues. In DNA, the CDR3 is TGTGCCAGCAGTGACCCCGACTACTACACCTTC. Its protein is CASSDPDYYTF.

There are many counts of this clonotype. The chain uses TRBV29-1 and TRBJ2-7; tentative D call: TRBD2 (6 bases). This CDR3 is 13 amino acids long. CDR1 and CDR2 from the germline V gene are SQVTM and ANQGSEA. V lost 6 bases to trimming and J lost 5 bases, with 17 bases between them. The CDR3 DNA is TGCAGCGTCGGACATCAACGGGGGAACGAGCAGTACTTC. It specifies CSVGHQRGNEQYF.

This clonotype was counted only a few times. V usage is TRBV10-3 and J usage is TRBJ2-7; 7 bases are a match to TRBD1. Looked up from germline, CDR1 is ENHRY and CDR2 is SYGVKD. The CDR3 totals 12 residues. With 6 bases clipped from V and 5 bases from J, the junction kept 4 bases outside the gene matches. CDR3 sequence reads: CAIRTGFNEQYF. The CDR3 DNA reads TGTGCCATCAGGACAGGGTTCAACGAGCAGTACTTC.

This clonotype was seen at least ten times. The V gene is TRBV7-8, the J gene TRBJ1-6, with a tentative D call TRBD1 (5 bases). V was shortened by 1 base and J by 7 bases, with 20 bases between the two germline ends. This CDR3 region has 18 residues. Germline values: CDR1 SGHVS, CDR2 FQNEAQ. The chain's CDR3 is CASSLGKVGAGPNSPLHF. The CDR3 region has the DNA TGTGCCAGCAGCTTAGGAAAGGTCGGGGCAGGACCGAATTCACCCCTCCACTTT.

This clonotype was detected a few times. The chain combines TRBV6-4 with TRBJ2-2; unclear D gene. Trimming cost V 5 bases and J 6 bases, with 13 bases left between them. CDR1 and CDR2 from the germline V gene are MRHNA and SNTAGT. This CDR3 is 14 amino acids long. The CDR3 bases are TGTGCCAGCAGTTATACCACCTCTGCCGGGGAGCTGTTTTTT. Protein product: CASSYTTSAGELFF.

The table lists this clonotype with many counts. V and J are TRBV7-2 and TRBJ2-5; D might be TRBD2 (7 bases). V was shortened by 1 base and J by 5 bases, with 14 bases between the two germline ends. This CDR3 spans 15 amino acids. Germline CDR1 is SGHTA and CDR2 is FQGNSA. DNA for the CDR3: TGTGCCAGCAGCTTAGGGGGGGGGGCCCGCGAGACCCAGTACTTC. This codes for CASSLGGGARETQYF.

This clonotype was seen at least ten times. The chain recombines TRBV20-1 with TRBJ2-5, with D hard to call. The V end lost 5 bases, the J end lost 0 bases, and 16 bases lay between the germline ends. Germline lookup yields CDR1 DFQATT and CDR2 SNEGSKA (reference sequence). The CDR3 is 15 amino acids. The CDR3 DNA reads TGCAGTGCTCGATCAACTTTTGGAGACCAAGAGACCCAGTACTTC. Translation: CSARSTFGDQETQYF.

This clonotype appeared many times. J is TRBJ1-1 and V is TRBV7-3, with 7 bases fitting TRBD1. The CDR3 length is 16 residues. Germline CDR1 is SGHTA and CDR2 is FQGTGA. Unmatched junction bases numbered 12, after V lost 5 bases and J lost 3 bases. The CDR3 is CASSPTQGGRDTEAFF. In DNA, the CDR3 is TGTGCCAGCAGCCCCACTCAAGGGGGCAGAGACACTGAAGCTTTCTTT.